This paragraph covers one TCR beta chain sequence. Its antigen is still unknown. The primer mix had 60 Vbeta and 13 Jbeta primers. The repertoire was sequenced with immunoSEQ multiplex PCR; TCRdb's copy has only in-frame clones and lacks some. The sample holds about 160,000 clones, around 90% seen once. This sample is part of a study of cytomegalovirus exposure and HLA in healthy donors. As for the study in general: The 110 million or so unique TCR beta sequences, from roughly 170 million T cells, were found by an earlier analysis. A data release that came early held around 85 million unique TCRs from HLA-typed donors.

Germline loops: CDR1 LNHDA, CDR2 SQIVND (reference sequence). With 6 bases removed from V and 2 bases from J, the gap between germline ends came to 11 bases. This CDR3 is built from 15 residues. Study results and limitations: A missense DCLRE1C variant was associated with V- and J-gene trimming of TCR beta chains in a later analysis, and an independent cohort replicated the association. About 87% or about 30% of the time was how often most TCR beta V segments were productive, according to an earlier analysis.

This chain connects TRBV19 to TRBJ2-6, with TRBD1 as a possible D gene (6 bases). The sample was PBMCs. This receptor was taken from a woman under 40 in good health and CMV-seronegative. Here the CDR3 reads CASSAQGAGANVLTF. CDR3 coding DNA: TGTGCCAGTAGCGCACAGGGCGCTGGGGCCAACGTCCTGACTTTC.